The 29 T cell receptor beta chains reported below all come from one sample, sequenced in a study of blood T cell repertoires in COVID-19. Some clones are missing from TCRdb's copy, which holds only in-frame ones; the method was immunoSEQ multiplex PCR. Of around 330,000 clones in the sample, over 75% were seen once. The sample taken for sequencing was peripheral blood. All receptors come from a woman between 45 and 60 years old with active or convalescent COVID-19.

The chain joins TRBV9 to TRBJ2-2; D remains unclear. Germline V gene data show CDR1 as SGDLS and CDR2 as YYNGEE. The ends were cut back, 3 bases at V and 2 bases at J, with 8 bases in the middle. The CDR3 is made up of 14 amino acids. The CDR3 loop is CASSDYLNTGELFF. The CDR3 bases are TGTGCCAGCAGCGACTACCTAAACACCGGGGAGCTGTTTTTT.

This chain uses TRBV5-1 with TRBJ1-2, with 10 nucleotides matching TRBD1. Germline V gene lookup returns CDR1 SGHRS and CDR2 YFSETQ. The CDR3 consists of 13 residues. Germline trimming cut 4 bases from V and 5 bases from J; bases unmatched to any gene: 2. The CDR3 loop is CASSKGQGYGYTF. The DNA for the CDR3 is TGCGCCAGCAGCAAGGGACAGGGGTATGGCTACACCTTC.

The chain is built from TRBV12-5 and TRBJ2-1; no clear D. Trimming took 4 bases from V and 4 from J, leaving 8 bases between them. This CDR3 region has 13 residues. Germline assignment: CDR1 LGHNT and CDR2 FRNRAP. Written as DNA, the CDR3 is TGTGCTAGTGGTTCGTCCGGTTACAATGAGCAGTTCTTC. Translation gives CASGSSGYNEQFF.

The chain links TRBV3-1 (or the pseudogene TRBV3-2) to TRBJ2-5; 9 bases fit TRBD2. The CDR3 spans 18 residues. V lost 1 base and J lost 3; bases outside the gene matches: 12. Germline V gene data show CDR1 as LGHDT and CDR2 as YNNKEL (reference sequence). The CDR3 region is CASSQARAAGGAEETQYF. The CDR3 DNA reads TGTGCCAGCAGCCAAGCCCGGGCGGCGGGGGGGGCCGAAGAGACCCAGTACTTC.

The chain has TRBV6-5 and TRBJ2-1; 9 bases line up with TRBD2. There are 15 residues in the CDR3. The germline gives CDR1 MNHEY, CDR2 SVGAGI. V shed 6 bases, J shed 4 bases, and the junction held 7 bases outside the gene matches. The CDR3: CASSQLAGPYNEQFF. CDR3 coding DNA: TGTGCCAGCAGCCAGCTAGCGGGGCCTTACAATGAGCAGTTCTTC.

This clone showed up just a few times. V usage is TRBV18 and J usage is TRBJ1-3, with D possibly TRBD1 on 6 matching bases. The CDR3 runs to 18 residues. The V gene's germline CDR1 is KGHSH and CDR2 LQKENI. Trimming removed 4 bases from V and 0 bases from J, with 19 bases in between. The CDR3 reads CASSHSGGAGPSGNTIYF. The CDR3 DNA follows: TGTGCCAGCTCACACAGCGGGGGCGCGGGCCCCTCTGGAAACACCATATATTTT.

The V and J genes are TRBV7-8 and TRBJ2-3, with 12 bases identical to TRBD2. J lost 2 bases, V lost 0 bases, and 12 bases had no gene match. CDR1 is SGHVS, CDR2 FQNEAQ, per germline. This CDR3 contains 20 residues. CDR3 coding DNA: TGTGCCAGCAGCTTAGCTCCTAGCGGGAGGGCCCTCCCCCACACAGATACGCAGTATTTT. Translated, it gives CASSLAPSGRALPHTDTQYF.

The J gene is TRBJ2-3, the V gene TRBV5-1; the match to TRBD2 covers 14 bases. The CDR3 is 16 residues long. J lost 5 bases, V lost 0 bases, and 2 bases had no gene match. Germline V gives CDR1 SGHRS, CDR2 YFSETQ. As DNA, the CDR3 is TGCGCCAGCAGCTTGGCCGGGACTAGCGGGGGAGATACGCAGTATTTT. Translated, it gives CASSLAGTSGGDTQYF.

This sequence joins TRBV4-3 and TRBJ1-1, with 10 bases fitting TRBD1. From germline, CDR1 is LGHNA and CDR2 YSLEER. V lost 0 bases to trimming and J lost 11 bases; unmatched junction nucleotides: 9. The length of the CDR3 is 15 residues. CDR3 nucleotides: TGCGCCAGCAGCCAAGAGGGCGGAGACAGGGGGCGGGCTTTCTTT. Protein product: CASSQEGGDRGRAFF.

The CDR3 DNA reads TGTGCCAGCTCACCCCGCCCCGGGGGGGACACTGAAGCTTTCTTT. Translated: CASSPRPGGDTEAFF. The gene calls are TRBV18 and TRBJ1-1, with a possible D match to TRBD1 (5 bases). The V gene lost 3 bases and the J gene lost 3 bases, with 14 bases spanning the gap. Per the germline V gene, CDR1 is KGHSH and CDR2 is LQKENI. CDR3 length: 15 residues. The full variable domain, rest sourced from reference TRBV18 and TRBJ1-1, is NAGVMQNPRHLVRRRGQEARLRCSPMKGHSHVYWYRQLPEEGLKFMVYLQKENIIDESGMPKERFSAEFPKEGPSILRIQQVVRGDSAAYFCASSPRPGGDTEAFFGQGTRLTVV.

The chain uses TRBV7-9 and TRBJ2-7, with 9 bases fitting TRBD1. Germline V lookup: CDR1 SEHNR, CDR2 FQNEAQ (reference sequence). The V segment lost 6 bases and the J segment 4 bases; nucleotides outside the gene matches: 10. This CDR3 contains 15 residues. The CDR3 is CASSLNRDRAYEQYF. For the CDR3, the DNA is TGTGCCAGCAGTTTAAACCGGGACAGGGCGTACGAGCAGTACTTC.

The chain recombines TRBV5-4 with TRBJ2-7; 9 bases line up with TRBD1. J gave up 4 bases and V 3 bases, and 8 bases lay outside the gene matches. In germline, CDR1 is SGHNT, CDR2 YYREEE (reference sequence). CDR3 length: 15 amino acids. CDR3 residues: CASSSGQGGGYEQYF. The CDR3 DNA is TGTGCCAGCAGCTCGGGACAGGGAGGGGGATACGAGCAGTACTTC. The complete variable domain, with remaining parts taken from reference TRBV5-4 and TRBJ2-7, reads ETGVTQSPTHLIKTRGQQVTLRCSSQSGHNTVSWYQQALGQGPQFIFQYYREEENGRGNFPPRFSGLQFPNYSSELNVNALELDDSALYLCASSSGQGGGYEQYFGPGTRLTVT.

This clone was found once. The chain joins TRBV5-1 to TRBJ2-1, with D perhaps matching TRBD1 (6 bases). Germline CDR1 is SGHRS and CDR2 is YFSETQ. The CDR3 loop spans 14 amino acids. The V gene lost 0 bases and the J gene lost 6 bases, with 10 bases spanning the gap. The CDR3 DNA follows: TGCGCCAGCAGCTTGGGACAGGATATCAATGAGCAGTTCTTC. Residues: CASSLGQDINEQFF.

This clone was counted a single time. The V call is TRBV7-2, the J call TRBJ2-2; 8 bases are a match to TRBD2. Germline V CDR1 and CDR2: SGHTA, FQGNSA. V lost 5 bases and J lost 4; bases outside the gene matches: 6. The CDR3 consists of 15 residues. As DNA, the CDR3 is TGTGCCAGCAGCCGGGGGGGCCTGAGCACCGGGGAGCTGTTTTTT. Translating gives CASSRGGLSTGELFF.

This chain uses TRBV24-1 with TRBJ1-1, with TRBD1 as a possible D gene (6 bases). Germline V gene sequence: CDR1 KGHDR, CDR2 SFDVKD. Trimming stripped 0 bases from V and 4 bases from J, with 14 bases between. The CDR3 is 16 residues long. The CDR3: CATSDLAGGAGTEAFF. In nucleotides, the CDR3 is TGTGCCACCAGTGATTTGGCGGGGGGCGCCGGCACTGAAGCTTTCTTT.

This clone is a singleton in its sample. V and J are TRBV2 and TRBJ2-7; TRBD2 is a possible D gene (7 bases). Germline assignment: CDR1 SNHLY and CDR2 FYNNEI. The CDR3 covers 12 residues. Trimming pared 7 bases from V and 6 bases from J, leaving 13 bases between. The CDR3 sequence is CASKGGHIEQYF. Here the CDR3 DNA reads TGTGCCAGCAAGGGGGGGCATATCGAGCAGTACTTC.

The chain has TRBV25-1 and TRBJ2-5; no firm D call. CDR1 MGHDK and CDR2 SYGVNS come from the germline V gene. Trimming cost V 5 bases and J 2 bases, with 15 bases left between them. The CDR3 length is 15 residues. In DNA, the CDR3 is TGTGCCAGCAGTTCCCCTTTTCTCGGGCAAGAGACCCAGTACTTC. It is translated as CASSSPFLGQETQYF.

The chain couples TRBV5-1 to TRBJ1-1; D not resolved. The CDR3 is 14 residues long. Germline-derived CDR1 and CDR2 are SGHRS and YFSETQ. V lost 0 bases, J lost 1 base, and 7 bases lay in between. The CDR3: CASSLGHANTEAFF. The CDR3 bases are TGCGCCAGCAGCTTGGGGCATGCGAACACTGAAGCTTTCTTT.

The rearrangement joins TRBV6-4 to TRBJ2-2; TRBD2 aligns across 10 bases. The CDR3 totals 18 residues. Germline values: CDR1 MRHNA, CDR2 SNTAGT. V shed 4 bases, J shed 3 bases, and the junction held 11 bases outside the gene matches. CDR3 amino acids: CASSASLAGGRYTGELFF. The CDR3 DNA follows: TGTGCCAGCAGTGCCTCCTTAGCGGGAGGTCGTTACACCGGGGAGCTGTTTTTT.

The chain employs TRBV6-5 and TRBJ1-5; possibly TRBD1 for D (5 bases). The germline V and J ends were trimmed by 7 bases and 3 bases, with 16 bases remaining between them. CDR3 size: 15 residues. CDR1 is MNHEY, CDR2 SVGAGI, per germline. The DNA for the CDR3 is TGTGCCAGCATGCGCAGGGTAGGATCCAATCAGCCCCAGCATTTT. It yields the protein CASMRRVGSNQPQHF.

This chain joins TRBV27 and TRBJ2-2, with TRBD1 identical over 8 bases. The CDR3 consists of 12 residues. Germline V gene data show CDR1 as MNHEY and CDR2 as SMNVEV (reference sequence). The trim removed 9 bases at V and 8 bases at J, leaving 5 bases unmatched. CDR3 sequence: CASQDRAGELFF. CDR3 bases: TGTGCCAGTCAGGACAGGGCAGGGGAGCTGTTTTTT.

The chain joins TRBV7-2 to TRBJ2-7; 7 nucleotides agree with TRBD1. The V segment lost 1 base and the J segment 3 bases; nucleotides outside the gene matches: 6. This CDR3 spans 15 amino acids. Germline V lookup: CDR1 SGHTA, CDR2 FQGNSA. The CDR3 sequence: CASSLVSGQDYEQYF. The CDR3 region has the DNA TGTGCCAGCAGCTTAGTCAGCGGACAGGACTACGAGCAGTACTTC.

This clone has just a few counts. This chain connects TRBV27 to TRBJ1-2, with 7 bases matching TRBD1. Germline V gives CDR1 MNHEY, CDR2 SMNVEV (reference sequence). The CDR3 has 17 amino acids. The V segment lost 3 bases and the J segment 1 base; nucleotides outside the gene matches: 11. The CDR3 bases are TGTGCCAGCAGTTTGAGAGGGGGCGCTGGCCTTAACTATGGCTACACCTTC. Encoded protein: CASSLRGGAGLNYGYTF.

Concerning this clone: At one end, the junction sequence differs from germline, possibly due to a read error. This sequence joins TRBV5-1 and TRBJ1-4; D gene ambiguous. The CDR3 is 15 residues long. Germline V gene data show CDR1 as SGHRS and CDR2 as YFSETQ. Here the CDR3 DNA reads TGCGCCAGCAGCTTGCTGGGCGTCGGAATCGAAAGACTGTTTTTT. Amino acids: CASSLLGVGIERLFF.

V gene TRBV4-1 combines with J gene TRBJ2-1, with TRBD1 as a possible D gene (6 bases). The germline CDR1 and CDR2 sequences are MGHRA and YSYEKL. V dropped 4 bases and J dropped 0 bases, with 13 bases sitting between them. This CDR3 contains 16 residues. The CDR3 sequence: CASSLVGRGSYNEQFF. In DNA, the CDR3 is TGCGCCAGCAGCCTGGTTGGCAGGGGCTCCTACAATGAGCAGTTCTTC.

CDR3 nucleotides: TGTGCCAGCAGCCCCGGGAAAGCAACTAATGAAAAACTGTTTTTT. Translated, it gives CASSPGKATNEKLFF. The chain has TRBV7-9 and TRBJ1-4; D not certain. Germline CDR1 is SEHNR and CDR2 is FQNEAQ (reference sequence). Trimming pared 5 bases from V and 0 bases from J, leaving 10 bases between. There are 15 residues in the CDR3.

This chain connects TRBV4-2 to TRBJ2-3; 10 bases are a match to TRBD2. The CDR3 spans 17 residues. Trimming at V came to 2 bases and at J to 0 bases, leaving 5 bases not matched to a gene. Germline values: CDR1 LGHNA, CDR2 YNFKEQ. The CDR3 nucleotides are TGTGCCAGCAGCCAAATCCTAGCGGGGGATAGCACAGATACGCAGTATTTT. This encodes CASSQILAGDSTDTQYF.

This clone came up a few times. The rearrangement links TRBV25-1 to TRBJ2-2, with a tentative D call TRBD2 (5 bases). Looked up from germline, CDR1 is MGHDK and CDR2 is SYGVNS. The CDR3 runs 12 residues. Trimming took 8 bases from V and 6 from J, leaving 10 bases between them. CDR3 in DNA: TGTGCCAGCTCCAGCGGTGCCGGGGAGCTGTTTTTT. Protein: CASSSGAGELFF.

This clone was observed a single time. This rearrangement joins TRBV9 to TRBJ2-2; 8 bases fit TRBD2. The CDR3 runs to 15 residues. CDR1 SGDLS and CDR2 YYNGEE come from the germline V gene. V gave up 0 bases and J gave up 7 bases; unmatched junction bases: 5. For the CDR3, the DNA is TGTGCCAGCAGCGTAGGTAGCGGGGCCGGCGGGGAGCTGTTTTTT. Its translation: CASSVGSGAGGELFF.